This T cell receptor beta chain was profiled in a study of CD8+ T cells in alopecia areata. General study points: Higher clonality than in normal scalp was seen in lesional scalp, especially alopecia totalis/universalis.

Concerning this clone: Its matching antigen is unknown.

The authors extracted RNA and reverse transcribed it into cDNA as the sequencing template. Repertoires were generated with immunoSEQ multiplex PCR, while TCRdb's copy carries only in-frame clones and drops some. Of roughly 20,000 clones listed, roughly 62% are singletons. CD4+ cells underwent sorting into CD25+CD127- cells for four or five patients. The sequenced material came from CD4+ Tregs sorted from blood. The TCR was taken from a human donor with alopecia areata.

CDR3: CATSRGTESGNTIYF. CDR3 in DNA: TGTGCCACCAGCAGAGGAACAGAATCTGGAAACACCATATATTTT. The chain links TRBV15 to TRBJ1-3; D call uncertain. The CDR3 runs 15 residues. V lost 1 base and J lost 1, with 8 bases in between. Germline V gives CDR1 LNHNV, CDR2 YYDKDF (reference sequence).